This entry describes one T cell receptor (beta chain). Its antigen is currently not known. No base-level quality is on record; no much larger clone is a single base apart. The data were obtained in a study of PD-1 blockade in classical Hodgkin lymphoma (TCRdb year 2020). In terms of the full investigation: Nivolumab dosing was 3 mg/kg intravenously every 2 weeks, continuing until either disease progression or unacceptable toxicity. A peripheral blood immune signature of response to PD-1 blockade in classical Hodgkin lymphoma was defined using TCR beta sequencing and CyTOF. General findings and caveats noted by the study authors: Newly diagnosed patients were reported to have lower baseline TCR diversity than healthy donors, and relapsed/refractory patients were reported to have lower baseline TCR diversity still. A significant rise by C4D1 was seen in CD4+ but not CD8+ TCR diversity (p=0.0027 vs p=0.16), with the rise being most apparent in complete responders (p=0.02). Lower diversity was observed in patients in whom nivolumab was started less than 1 year after ASCT, and these patients were excluded from later analyses so that confounding by immune reconstitution would be avoided. The study covered only a single clinical trial cohort, and the causes of the repertoire differences, possibly disease activity or prior therapy, were still not defined. Trial patients with a complete response had baseline diversity similar to that of newly diagnosed patients, while partial responders and progressors had significantly lower diversity.

Genomic DNA was isolated using the Qiagen DNeasy kit from unsorted PBMCs as well as from negatively selected CD4+ and CD8+ fractions. Using primers that anneal to V and J segments, immunoSEQ multiplex PCR amplified the TCR beta CDR3 regions. Amplification bias was minimized using a synthetic immune receptor repertoire, and residual bias was removed computationally after sequencing. On the authors' methods: Custom Python scripts were used to quantify repertoire diversity as the Shannon entropy index. The unsorted, CD4+ and CD8+ repertoires were each analyzed separately, with the exception of combined analyses, where CD4+ and CD8+ sequences were merged in silico. Clonal expansion was defined as a frequency increase of at least 2-fold after treatment compared with C1D1, and clones undetected at baseline were assigned a pseudocount of 0.5. Singleton clones were defined as clones with 0 or 1 copy at C1D1, and non-singleton clones were defined as clones with 2 or more copies. Clones expanded in unsorted samples were annotated as CD4+, CD8+ or unknown by matching protein sequences in sorted samples from the same patient. Wilcoxon tests on paired samples were used to test changes in diversity from C1D1 to C4D1. This immuneACCESS table, as held by TCRdb, lists in-frame sequences with V and J called but not all clones. Of the missing ones, under half trace to an unresolved V gene in checked studies; the others have no known cause. The V and J calls and clone size come from that table; D and trimming were worked out from the DNA. The sample includes tens of thousands of clones, with 85% to 95% observed a single time. The top ten hold about 8% of the sample.

The time point label for this specimen denotes: cycle 1 day 1 (C1D1), immediately before nivolumab initiation. Every trial patient had relapsed following autologous stem cell transplantation, and prior brentuximab vedotin exposure was what differed among cohorts A, B and C. The trial cohort comprised approximately 55 patients with relapsed/refractory classical Hodgkin lymphoma whose best overall responses were complete response, partial response or progressive disease. In the multi-cohort phase II CheckMate 205 trial, trial patients received single-agent nivolumab. An independent review committee assessed best overall response by applying the 2007 International Working Group response criteria. PBMCs from the trial were collected at three points: immediately before nivolumab initiation (C1D1), and during therapy at cycle 2 day 1 and cycle 4 day 1. Peripheral blood was collected in 8 mL Vacutainer Cell Preparation Tubes, from which PBMCs were isolated by centrifugation and then cryopreserved.

The germline V gene yields SNHLY for CDR1 and FYNNEI for CDR2. Unmatched junction bases come to 6, with V trimmed by 4 bases and J by 2 bases. The CDR3 runs 16 amino acids, cysteine and phenylalanine included. Left in the record is the CDR3 DNA by itself, 48 bases read in frame from the first base. The chain was built from TRBV2 and TRBJ2-3; 10 central nucleotides agree with TRBD2. The TCR sequence derives from a human donor with classical Hodgkin lymphoma. The source was peripheral blood mononuclear cells (PBMCs), collected at baseline. The sequence in DNA is TGTGCCAGCAGTGTAGGGCTAGCGGGGGTCACAGATACGCAGTATTTT. The translation is CASSVGLAGVTDTQYF.